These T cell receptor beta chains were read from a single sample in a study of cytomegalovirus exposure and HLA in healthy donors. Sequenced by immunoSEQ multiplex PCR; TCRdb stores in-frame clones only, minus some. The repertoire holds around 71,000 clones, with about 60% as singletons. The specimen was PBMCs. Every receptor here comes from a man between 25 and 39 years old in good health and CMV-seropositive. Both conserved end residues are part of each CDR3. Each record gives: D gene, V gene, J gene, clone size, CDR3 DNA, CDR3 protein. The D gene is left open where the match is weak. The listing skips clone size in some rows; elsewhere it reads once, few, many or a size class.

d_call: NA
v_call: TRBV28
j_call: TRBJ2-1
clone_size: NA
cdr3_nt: TGTGCCAGCAGTAATAGTAGGGGTGATGAGCAGTTCTTC
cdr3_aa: CASSNSRGDEQFF

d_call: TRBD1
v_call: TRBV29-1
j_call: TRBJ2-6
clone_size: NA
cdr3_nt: TGCAGCGCCCTCCCGGCAGGGGGCTCTGGGGCCAACGTCCTGACTTTC
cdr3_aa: CSALPAGGSGANVLTF

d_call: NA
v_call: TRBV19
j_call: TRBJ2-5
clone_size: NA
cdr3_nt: TGTGCCAGTAGTATGGGCAGGGCGGAGACCCAGTACTTC
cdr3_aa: CASSMGRAETQYF

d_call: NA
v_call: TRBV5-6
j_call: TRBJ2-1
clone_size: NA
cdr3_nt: TGTGCCAGCAGCTTGTGGCTAGTCGCATCCTACAATGAGCAGTTCTTC
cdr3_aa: CASSLWLVASYNEQFF

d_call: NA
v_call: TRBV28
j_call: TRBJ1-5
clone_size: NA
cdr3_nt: TGTGCCAGCAGTAGCGGCTCTCAGCCCCAGCATTTT
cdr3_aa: CASSSGSQPQHF

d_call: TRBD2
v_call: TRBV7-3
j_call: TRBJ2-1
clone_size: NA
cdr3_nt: TGTGCCAGCAGCATCGGACTAGCGGGGATGAATGAGCAGTTCTTC
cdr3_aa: CASSIGLAGMNEQFF

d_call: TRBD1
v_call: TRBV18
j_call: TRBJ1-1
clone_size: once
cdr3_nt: TGTGCCAGCTCCTTCGGGACAGGGGTGTCGACTGAAGCTTTCTTT
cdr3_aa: CASSFGTGVSTEAFF

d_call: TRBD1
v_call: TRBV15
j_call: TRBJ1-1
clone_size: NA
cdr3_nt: TGTGCCACCAGCACGCAAGGAACCCGGGACAGGGGGCGGAGGACTGAAGCTTTCTTT
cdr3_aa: CATSTQGTRDRGRRTEAFF

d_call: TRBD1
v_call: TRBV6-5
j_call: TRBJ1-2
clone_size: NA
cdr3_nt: TGTGCCAGCAGTTATGGGGACAGGGGGACCTATGGCTACACCTTC
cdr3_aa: CASSYGDRGTYGYTF

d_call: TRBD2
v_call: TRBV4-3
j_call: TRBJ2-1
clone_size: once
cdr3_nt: TGCGCCAGCAGCCAATTTGTGTCTAGCGGGAGCGGTTACAATGAGCAGTTCTTC
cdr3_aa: CASSQFVSSGSGYNEQFF

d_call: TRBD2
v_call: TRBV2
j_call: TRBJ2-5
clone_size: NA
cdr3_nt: TGTGCCAGCACCGAAACCCCGGCTAGCGGAGGCCAAGAGACCCAGTACTTC
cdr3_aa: CASTETPASGGQETQYF

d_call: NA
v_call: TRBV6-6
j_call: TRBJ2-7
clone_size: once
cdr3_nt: TGTGCCAGCAGCTTACATGAGGATTACGAGCAGTACTTC
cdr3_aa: CASSLHEDYEQYF

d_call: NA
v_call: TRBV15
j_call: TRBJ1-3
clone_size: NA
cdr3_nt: TGTGCCACCAGCAGAGCTGCAGGTACCTCTGGAAACACCATATATTTT
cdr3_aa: CATSRAAGTSGNTIYF

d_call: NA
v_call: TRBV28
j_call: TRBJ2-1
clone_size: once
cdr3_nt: TGTGCCACCGTACGACCGGGCGGAGGAAATGAGCAGTTCTTC
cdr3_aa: CATVRPGGGNEQFF

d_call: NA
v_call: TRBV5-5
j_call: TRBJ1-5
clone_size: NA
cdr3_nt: TGTGCCAGCAGCTTTTGGGGAGATAGCAATCAGCCCCAGCATTTT
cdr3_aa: CASSFWGDSNQPQHF

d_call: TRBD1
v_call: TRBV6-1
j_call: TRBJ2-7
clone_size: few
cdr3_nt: TGTGCCAGCAGTGCCCGACAGGGGTCGGCCTACGAGCAGTACTTC
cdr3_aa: CASSARQGSAYEQYF

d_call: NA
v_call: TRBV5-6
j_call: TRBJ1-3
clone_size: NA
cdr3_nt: TGTGCCAGCGGACAGAAGGGCATTTCTGGAAACACCATATATTTT
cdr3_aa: CASGQKGISGNTIYF

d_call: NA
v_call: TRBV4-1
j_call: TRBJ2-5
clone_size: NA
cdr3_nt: TGCGCCAGCAGCCAAGACCCGGGAGAGGTGACCCAGTACTTC
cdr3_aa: CASSQDPGEVTQYF

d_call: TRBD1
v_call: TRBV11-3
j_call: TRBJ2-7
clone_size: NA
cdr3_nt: TGTGCCAGCAGCGCCGGACAGGGGAGCGGCGAGCAGTACTTC
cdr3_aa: CASSAGQGSGEQYF

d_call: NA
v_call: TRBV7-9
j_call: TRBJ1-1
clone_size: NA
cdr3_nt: TGTGCCAGCAGCTTAGCGAACAGGGACACTGAAGCTTTCTTT
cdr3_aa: CASSLANRDTEAFF

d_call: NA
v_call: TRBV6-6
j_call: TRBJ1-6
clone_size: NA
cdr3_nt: TGTGCCAGCAGTTACTCAGGAGGGGATTCACCCCTCCACTTT
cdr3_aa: CASSYSGGDSPLHF

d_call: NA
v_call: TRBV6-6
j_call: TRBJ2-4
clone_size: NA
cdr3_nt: TGTGCCAGCAGCCCAGGGTTGCAACATCAACTAAACATTCAGTACTTC
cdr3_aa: CASSPGLQHQLNIQYF

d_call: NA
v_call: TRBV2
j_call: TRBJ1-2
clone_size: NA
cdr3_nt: TGTGCCAGCAGTGAGGAGGTAGCTGGCTACACCTTC
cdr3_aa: CASSEEVAGYTF

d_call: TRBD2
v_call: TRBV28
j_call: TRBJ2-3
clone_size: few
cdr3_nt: TGTGCCAGCAGTAGCAGCGGGGTGGGGGGAGATACGCAGTATTTT
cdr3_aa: CASSSSGVGGDTQYF

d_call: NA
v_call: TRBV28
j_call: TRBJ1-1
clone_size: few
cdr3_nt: TGTGCCAGCGGGCCCGGGGGGCGGCACACTGAAGCTTTCTTT
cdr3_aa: CASGPGGRHTEAFF

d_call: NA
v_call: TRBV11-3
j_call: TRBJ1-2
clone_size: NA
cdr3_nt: TGTGCCAGCAGCTTAACAGGGAGCTATGGCTACACCTTC
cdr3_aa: CASSLTGSYGYTF

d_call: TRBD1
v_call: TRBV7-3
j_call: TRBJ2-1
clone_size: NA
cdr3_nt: TGTGCCAGCAGCTCGACAGGGGGCGAGCAGTTCTTC
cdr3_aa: CASSSTGGEQFF

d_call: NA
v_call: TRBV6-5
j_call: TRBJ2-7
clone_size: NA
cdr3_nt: TGTGCCAGCAGTTTGGGACTCTACTACGAGCAGTACTTC
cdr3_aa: CASSLGLYYEQYF

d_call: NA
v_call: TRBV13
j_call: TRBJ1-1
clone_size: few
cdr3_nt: TGTGCCAGCAGCTTATACGGGGGGAACACTGAAGCTTTCTTT
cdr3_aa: CASSLYGGNTEAFF

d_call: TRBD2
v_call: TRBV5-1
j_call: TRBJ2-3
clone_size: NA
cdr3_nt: TGCGCCAGCAGCTTGAATCCTAGCGGGAGTACAGATACGCAGTATTTT
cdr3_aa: CASSLNPSGSTDTQYF

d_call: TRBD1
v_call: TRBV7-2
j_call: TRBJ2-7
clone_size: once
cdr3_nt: TGTGCCAGCAGCCTCCTCTCAAGGGGACAGGGGGCGTACGAGCAGTACTTC
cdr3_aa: CASSLLSRGQGAYEQYF